This TCR beta chain was sequenced in a study of cytomegalovirus exposure and HLA in healthy donors. Study-level background: A data release that came early held approximately 85 million unique TCRs from HLA-typed donors. Study results and caveats: Using a false discovery rate of 0.05, a later analysis showed that 16,951 TCR beta sequences were associated with HLA alleles.

Use of 60 Vbeta and 13 Jbeta primers characterized the PCR. In the source study's methods: As a later analysis found, there were tens of millions of unique TCR beta chains, of which around 10 million were shared. TCRdb keeps only in-frame clones here, not all; method: immunoSEQ multiplex PCR. V and J calls and clone size are given by that table; D and trimming were obtained from the DNA. The table lists roughly 56,000 clones, around 87% of them singletons. Details on this clone: Its specificity is not known.

The donors gave bone marrow, and they were healthy. Sequenced: PBMCs. This clonotype was obtained from a man aged 18 to 29 in good health and CMV-seronegative.

DNA of the CDR3: TGTGCCAGCTCACCCCTGTGGGGGGACCAAGAGACCCAGTACTTC. Amino acids: CASSPLWGDQETQYF. The chain carries TRBV18 and TRBJ2-5; the D gene is possibly TRBD2 (6 bases). There are 15 residues in the CDR3. Germline loops: CDR1 KGHSH, CDR2 LQKENI. Trimming removed 3 bases at V and 0 bases at J, with 11 bases between.